A single sample gave rise to the 18 T cell receptor beta chains below, sequenced in a study of blood T cell repertoires in COVID-19. Assay used: immunoSEQ multiplex PCR; TCRdb lists only in-frame clones, some missing. The data show roughly 250,000 clones, 75% to 90% seen once. The sample was PBMCs or T cells enriched from blood (not recorded which). All receptors come from a middle-aged man who had recovered from COVID-19.

As regards this clone: Given a much more abundant clone one base away, this may be a read error. Other DNA variants within this sample encode the same CDR3. The rearrangement joins TRBV6-1 to TRBJ2-5, with 12 bases fitting TRBD2. Looked up from germline, CDR1 is MNHNS and CDR2 is SASEGT. The length of the CDR3 is 15 residues. V lost 2 bases, J lost 5 bases, and 3 bases stayed unmatched. DNA for the CDR3: TGTGCCAGCAGTGAACTAGCGGGAGGGCCGGAGACCCAGTACTTC. Its translation: CASSELAGGPETQYF.

This sequence joins TRBV27 and TRBJ2-7, with 11 bases lining up with TRBD2. In germline, CDR1 is MNHEY, CDR2 SMNVEV (reference sequence). V trimming: 2 bases; J trimming: 6 bases; junction bases outside the gene matches: 3. The CDR3 loop spans 14 amino acids. CDR3 sequence: CASSLQLAGVEQYF. The CDR3, as DNA: TGTGCCAGCAGTTTACAACTAGCGGGAGTCGAGCAGTACTTC.

This clone appeared a single time. This chain uses TRBV5-1 with TRBJ1-4, with unresolved D. CDR1 is SGHRS and CDR2 is YFSETQ in the germline V gene. Deletions cut 4 bases from V and 2 bases from J, with 12 bases between. CDR3 length: 15 residues. The CDR3 region has the DNA TGCGCCAGCAGCGCGGCCCCTTCCACTAATGAAAAACTGTTTTTT. Encoded protein: CASSAAPSTNEKLFF.

The chain joins TRBV9 to TRBJ1-2, with 9 bases matching TRBD1. The CDR3 length is 17 residues. The germline CDR1 and CDR2 sequences are SGDLS and YYNGEE. J gave up 6 bases and V 4 bases, and 16 bases lay outside the gene matches. CDR3 sequence reads: CASSRNSNTGGGHGYTF. The DNA for the CDR3 is TGTGCCAGCAGCAGAAACTCCAACACAGGGGGCGGTCATGGCTACACCTTC.

The gene calls are TRBV14 and TRBJ2-5; D ambiguous. V was trimmed by 1 base and J by 4 bases, leaving 7 bases between them. The CDR3 consists of 13 residues. CDR1 is SGHDN and CDR2 is FVKESK in the germline V gene. This CDR3 reads CASSQVYLETQYF. The CDR3 DNA is TGTGCCAGCAGCCAAGTCTATCTAGAGACCCAGTACTTC.

The rearrangement joins TRBV6-5 to TRBJ1-2; D gene uncertain. The germline CDR1 and CDR2 sequences are MNHEY and SVGAGI. The V end lost 8 bases, the J end lost 1 base, and 8 bases lay between the germline ends. The CDR3 has 12 amino acids. Written as DNA, the CDR3 is TGTGCCAGCCGGCAGCGTAACTATGGCTACACCTTC. This sequence encodes CASRQRNYGYTF.

The V call is TRBV28, the J call TRBJ1-2, with 7 bases identical to TRBD1. The germline CDR1 and CDR2 sequences are MDHEN and SYDVKM. This CDR3 contains 15 residues. With 4 bases clipped from V and 6 bases from J, the junction kept 11 bases outside the gene matches. The CDR3: CASSSTGDKWHGYTF. The DNA of the CDR3 is TGTGCCAGCAGTTCCACAGGGGACAAGTGGCATGGCTACACCTTC.

This CDR3 reads CASSSVGGTTDTQYF. The DNA of the CDR3 is TGTGCCAGCAGCTCAGTAGGGGGCACGACAGATACGCAGTATTTT. The chain uses TRBV7-6 and TRBJ2-3; the match to TRBD1 covers 7 bases. The CDR3 loop spans 15 amino acids. With V trimmed by 4 bases and J by 3 bases, 7 bases remained unmatched. Germline CDR1 is SGHVS and CDR2 is FNYEAQ. Using reference TRBV7-6 and TRBJ2-3 for the parts outside the CDR3, the full variable domain is GAGVSQSPRYKVTKRGQDVALRCDPISGHVSLYWYRQALGQGPEFLTYFNYEAQQDKSGLPNDRFSAERPEGSISTLTIQRTEQRDSAMYRCASSSVGGTTDTQYFGPGTRLTVL.

The count of this clone is one. The chain uses TRBV6-6 and TRBJ1-4; weak D call: TRBD1 (6 bases). The germline V gene has CDR1 MNHNY and CDR2 SVGAGI (reference sequence). V lost 4 bases and J lost 7, with 16 bases in between. The CDR3 extends over 15 amino acids. CDR3 DNA sequence: TGTGCCAGCAGTTCCCCGGGGGGCGGCGGTGAAAAACTGTTTTTT. This codes for CASSSPGGGGEKLFF.

The chain couples TRBV11-3 to TRBJ2-4, with D tentatively TRBD2 (5 bases). This CDR3 is built from 13 residues. Germline V CDR1 and CDR2: SGHNT, YENEEA. The V and J ends lost 10 bases and 1 base respectively, with 11 bases between them. In nucleotides, the CDR3 is TGTGCCACATACGGGGATGCCAAAAACATTCAGTACTTC. It codes for CATYGDAKNIQYF.

The genes are TRBV5-5 and TRBJ1-1, with TRBD1 matching over 7 bases. Germline V gene data show CDR1 as SGHKS and CDR2 as YYEKEE (reference sequence). The CDR3 has 16 amino acids. V lost 0 bases, J lost 4 bases, and 9 bases stayed unmatched. The CDR3 reads CASSLVAQGGTTEAFF. In DNA, the CDR3 is TGTGCCAGCAGCTTGGTTGCGCAGGGGGGCACCACTGAAGCTTTCTTT.

The genes are TRBV7-9 and TRBJ2-3; D might be TRBD1 (5 bases). V shed 2 bases and J shed 4 bases, with 10 bases lying between them. Germline V gene sequence: CDR1 SEHNR, CDR2 FQNEAQ (reference sequence). The CDR3 totals 14 residues. In nucleotides, the CDR3 is TGTGCCAGCAGCTTAAGGGGATCAGCAGATACGCAGTATTTT. It encodes CASSLRGSADTQYF.

This chain connects TRBV3-1 (or the pseudogene TRBV3-2) to TRBJ2-5; 7 bases map to TRBD2. CDR3 length equals 15 residues. CDR1 is LGHDT, CDR2 YNNKEL, per germline (reference sequence). V shed 3 bases, J shed 5 bases, and the junction held 9 bases outside the gene matches. CDR3 region: CASSQGGGRSETQYF. CDR3 sequence (DNA): TGTGCCAGCAGCCAGGGGGGGGGACGATCGGAGACCCAGTACTTC.

V usage is TRBV5-6 and J usage is TRBJ1-1, with 10 bases aligning to TRBD1. Per germline, CDR1 SGHDT and CDR2 YYEEEE. The CDR3 length is 17 residues. V dropped 1 base and J dropped 8; count of bases not matched to a gene: 14. CDR3 in amino acids: CASSLRDLTGTGDEAFF. The DNA for the CDR3 is TGTGCCAGCAGCTTGAGAGACCTAACCGGGACAGGGGACGAAGCTTTCTTT.

The CDR3 region is CASSGGQGFTEAFF. The CDR3 DNA sequence: TGCGCCAGCAGCGGAGGACAGGGTTTCACTGAAGCTTTCTTT. The J gene is TRBJ1-1, the V gene TRBV5-1, with 8 bases aligning to TRBD1. The J segment lost 4 bases and the V segment lost 4 bases, leaving 6 bases of the junction unmatched. The CDR3 has 14 residues. The germline V gene encodes CDR1 SGHRS and CDR2 YFSETQ.

There are a few counts of this clone. The chain is built from TRBV27 and TRBJ1-2; 10 nucleotides align to TRBD1. This CDR3 has 15 residues. CDR1 and CDR2 from the germline V gene are MNHEY and SMNVEV (reference sequence). V shed 7 bases, J shed 3 bases, and the junction held 8 bases outside the gene matches. The CDR3 DNA is TGTGCCAGCACGCCGGGACAGGGGTTTGACTATGGCTACACCTTC. It codes for CASTPGQGFDYGYTF.

V usage is TRBV5-5 and J usage is TRBJ2-7, with 9 bases matching TRBD1. J lost 7 bases, V lost 0 bases, and 17 bases had no gene match. This CDR3 has 18 residues. Germline values: CDR1 SGHKS, CDR2 YYEKEE (reference sequence). CDR3 sequence reads: CASSLAAFNRDRDGEQYF. The CDR3 DNA follows: TGTGCCAGCAGCTTGGCCGCGTTTAACCGGGACAGGGATGGGGAGCAGTACTTC. The full variable domain, its missing parts supplied by reference TRBV5-5 and TRBJ2-7, is DAGVTQSPTHLIKTRGQQVTLRCSPISGHKSVSWYQQVLGQGPQFIFQYYEKEERGRGNFPDRFSARQFPNYSSELNVNALLLGDSALYLCASSLAAFNRDRDGEQYFGPGTRLTVT.

This chain uses TRBV3-1 (or the pseudogene TRBV3-2) with TRBJ1-2, with D possibly matching TRBD1 (6 bases). CDR3 size: 17 residues. Trimming left V 2 bases short and J 5 bases short, with 21 bases between. Germline values: CDR1 LGHDT, CDR2 YNNKEL (reference sequence). For the CDR3, the DNA is TGTGCCAGCAGCCAACCAACAGGGTCGGGGGGCGCATATGGCTACACCTTC. Translating gives CASSQPTGSGGAYGYTF.